This TCR beta chain was sequenced in a study of blood T cell repertoires in COVID-19 (dated by TCRdb to 2018 to 2021). At the level of the whole study: Samples covering the acute and convalescent phases of COVID-19 were provided by collaborators in the United States, Italy and Spain. The prospective study material was composed of cDNA or gDNA derived from T cells, B-cell-depleted T cells, or PBMCs. Subjects who had been exposed to COVID-19, were actively infected with it, or had recovered from it provided the deeply sampled blood TCRbeta repertoires that made up the dataset. A freely available public database, intended as a resource for researchers studying the immune response to SARS-CoV-2, is where the repertoires were released. The samples were drawn from two sources: the first 160 participants of the ongoing ImmuneRACE study, and 1,254 subjects contributed by 6 global collaborators. A de-identified subject ID, COVID-19 status, age in years and sex were almost always included in the sample metadata. Where available, HLA class I and class II types were taken from metadata supplied by the sample provider and were not determined by assay-based typing. Summary of the overall study and its limitations: How much clinical and demographic metadata was included differed by source and by participant, and the metadata was provided uncurated.

Concerning this clone: Which antigen it targets is not known. No base qualities exist here, and no much larger clone lies one base off it.

Germline trimming amounts to 3 bases on V and 10 bases on J, with 3 as the count of junction bases outside the gene matches. CDR1 is given as MNHNS and CDR2 as SASEGT, both from the germline V gene. Its CDR3 holds 12 amino acids, cysteine through phenylalanine. Only the CDR3 region is kept as DNA, spanning 36 bases read in frame from base 1. TCRbeta CDR3 regions were amplified from genomic DNA by means of the immunoSEQ Assay, a bias-controlled multiplex PCR. The paper's data handling went like this. Nucleated cell counts per sample were estimated from amplification of reference gene primers within the assay. Sequence reads were collapsed and filtered to measure the absolute abundance of every unique TCRbeta CDR3 rearrangement. For each sample, productive Simpson clonality was calculated as the square root of Simpson's diversity index over productive rearrangements. TCRdb stores this immuneACCESS table with in-frame sequences only. Part of the clones is absent; in the studies checked, under half of the shortfall reflects unresolved V genes, and no reason is known for the rest. V and J calls and clone size come straight from that table; D and trimming were deduced from the DNA. Counted in this sample were 200,000 to 250,000 clones; 85% to 90% of them appeared once. The ten largest clones capture under 9% of the sample.

Each collaborating institution followed its own protocols to collect whole blood in K2EDTA tubes. For TCRbeta analysis, collaborators shipped samples as frozen whole blood, isolated PBMCs, or DNA extracted from either of those sample types. The sequencing input was peripheral blood. Rearrangement joined TRBV6-1 to TRBJ2-1, with 7 central nucleotides matching TRBD1. The TCR comes from a woman aged 65 to 85 with active or convalescent COVID-19. The sequence in DNA is TGTGCCAGCAGTGAGACAGGGCAGGAGCAGTTCTTC. It translates as CASSETGQEQFF.